Listed below are T cell receptor beta chains from one sample, sequenced in a study of identical twins. TCRdb recomputed calls from the 5' RACE reads with MiXCR, one row per CDR3 protein. The sample contains around 250,000 distinct CDR3 sequences, about 13% of which appear only once. The same sample was also used in a study of yellow fever vaccine responses in identical twins.

The sequencing sample was made of memory (CD45RO+) T cells sorted from blood. All receptors come from a woman younger than 30 in good health. Each CDR3 is given with its conserved first and last residue. D genes are given only for firm matches. Rows give clone size only sometimes, using once, few, many, or a class for an expanded clone.

v_gene	abundance	j_gene	d_gene	CDR3nt	CDR3aa
TRBV12-3/TRBV12-4	.	TRBJ2-1	TRBD2	TGTGCCAGCAGTCCGTCGGGACTAGCGGGAGGGCCCTCTTCCTACAATGAGCAGTTCTTC	CASSPSGLAGGPSSYNEQFF
TRBV20-1	few	TRBJ2-3	TRBD2	TGCAGTGCTAGGTCGACTAGCGGCACAGATACGCAGTATTTT	CSARSTSGTDTQYF
TRBV28	.	TRBJ2-2	.	TGTGCCAGCAGTATCCTTCGGAGGGAAACCGGGGAGCTGTTTTTT	CASSILRRETGELFF
TRBV7-2	.	TRBJ2-7	TRBD2	TGTGCCAGCAGCACAACCGGGACTAGCGGGAACTACGAGCAGTACTTC	CASSTTGTSGNYEQYF
TRBV6-2/TRBV6-3	.	TRBJ2-6	TRBD2	TGTGCCAGCAGTTACCTCAGCGGGAGGGCCTCCGGGGCCAACGTCCTGACTTTC	CASSYLSGRASGANVLTF
TRBV4-2	.	TRBJ2-5	.	TGTGCCAGCAGCCAAGGCGAAGGGGGGCCGACAGGGAGGGGAGAGACCCAGTACTTC	CASSQGEGGPTGRGETQYF
TRBV6-5	few	TRBJ1-3	.	TGTGCCAGCACTTTGGGATCCGGGCCTGGAAACACCATATATTTT	CASTLGSGPGNTIYF
TRBV28	many	TRBJ2-7	TRBD2	TGTGCCAGCATTGGTAGCGGGGGGCCCCGATCGGCGTACGAGCAGTACTTC	CASIGSGGPRSAYEQYF
TRBV7-2	many	TRBJ2-7	.	TGTGCCAGCAGCCAACAAACAGCTTACGAGCAGTACTTC	CASSQQTAYEQYF
TRBV29-1	once	TRBJ1-1	.	TGCAGCGTTGACGTGAACACTGAAGCTTTCTTT	CSVDVNTEAFF
TRBV12-3/TRBV12-4	many	TRBJ2-7	TRBD1	TGTGCCAGCAGCCGGGGACAGGGAAGCGAGCAGTACTTC	CASSRGQGSEQYF
TRBV18	.	TRBJ1-5	TRBD1	TGTGCCAGCTCACCAAGTGCCCCAGGGGGCGGTCAGCCCCAGCATTTT	CASSPSAPGGGQPQHF
TRBV20-1	.	TRBJ2-5	.	TGCAGTGCTACACCGGGACAAGACCAAGAGACCCAGTACTTC	CSATPGQDQETQYF
TRBV10-3	few	TRBJ1-3	.	TGTGCCATCTGGGACGTAAGCTCTGGAAACACCATATATTTT	CAIWDVSSGNTIYF
TRBV29-1	.	TRBJ2-3	TRBD2	TGCAGCGTAACTAGCGGGGGGATCACAGATACGCAGTATTTT	CSVTSGGITDTQYF
TRBV5-1	.	TRBJ2-1	TRBD2	TGCGCCAGCGCGGACAGACCCGGGACTAGCTCCTACAATGAGCAGTTCTTC	CASADRPGTSSYNEQFF
TRBV11-3	many	TRBJ2-3	.	TGTGCCAGCAGCCAGGGATACACAGATACGCAGTATTTT	CASSQGYTDTQYF
TRBV4-1	many	TRBJ2-6	.	TGCGCCAGCAGCCACCTCTTAAAGAAAACGGCATCTGGGGCCAACGTCCTGACTTTC	CASSHLLKKTASGANVLTF
TRBV29-1	.	TRBJ2-6	TRBD2	TGCAGCGTTGGGGAGGGGACCTCCTCTGGGGCCAACGTCCTGACTTTC	CSVGEGTSSGANVLTF
TRBV7-9	.	TRBJ2-3	.	TGTGCCAACTACCGGGAGATAACAGATACGCAGTATTTT	CANYREITDTQYF
TRBV3-1	.	TRBJ2-3	TRBD2	TGTGCCAGCAGCCTAAAAGCGGGGTTTGGTACAGATACGCAGTATTTT	CASSLKAGFGTDTQYF
TRBV4-2	.	TRBJ2-3	.	TGTGCCAGCAGCCAAGTAGTGGGTAGCACAGATACGCAGTATTTT	CASSQVVGSTDTQYF
TRBV6-1	.	TRBJ2-1	TRBD1	TGTGCCAGCAGAGACCGGGACAGCTATAATGAGCAGTTCTTC	CASRDRDSYNEQFF
TRBV5-1	.	TRBJ2-5	TRBD2	TGCGCCAGCAGCTTGGAGAGCGGGGAAGAGACCCAGTACTTC	CASSLESGEETQYF
TRBV2	.	TRBJ2-7	.	TGTGCCAGCAGTACCGGCGACGAACTCCACGAGCAGTACTTC	CASSTGDELHEQYF
TRBV7-3	few	TRBJ2-1	TRBD2	TGTGCCAGCAGCCCCTGGGCGCTAGCGGGGGTCCTAGAGGTGAATGAGCAGTTCTTC	CASSPWALAGVLEVNEQFF
TRBV29-1	many	TRBJ2-5	TRBD2	TGCAGCGCATTGACTAGCGGGATCCCAACCCAGTACTTC	CSALTSGIPTQYF
TRBV12-3/TRBV12-4	few	TRBJ2-7	TRBD1	TGTGCCAGCAGTGACAGGGGGCAAAGCGAGCAGTACTTC	CASSDRGQSEQYF
TRBV29-1	many	TRBJ2-1	TRBD1	TGCAGCGTTGAAAAGGGACAGGGGGCTGATGAGCAGTTCTTC	CSVEKGQGADEQFF
TRBV7-8	few	TRBJ1-1	.	TGTGCCAGCAGCCGAGGCCCTATGAACACTGAAGCTTTCTTT	CASSRGPMNTEAFF
TRBV10-3	many	TRBJ2-2	.	TGTGCCATCAGTGAGCGGGGGAACACCGGGGAGCTGTTTTTT	CAISERGNTGELFF
TRBV18	few	TRBJ1-1	.	TGTGCCAGCTCATCTCAGGGGCGTATGAACACTGAAGCTTTCTTT	CASSSQGRMNTEAFF
TRBV12-3/TRBV12-4	few	TRBJ2-7	.	TGTGCCAGCAGTTTACAGGGACCTTTCTACGAGCAGTACTTC	CASSLQGPFYEQYF
TRBV3-1	many	TRBJ2-1	TRBD2	TGTGCCAGCAGCCAGTCCCCCCGCGGGGGGTCCTACAATGAGCAGTTCTTC	CASSQSPRGGSYNEQFF
TRBV12-3/TRBV12-4	many	TRBJ2-5	.	TGTGCCAGCAGCCCCTCGGACTCAGTAGAGACCCAGTACTTC	CASSPSDSVETQYF
TRBV6-1	few	TRBJ1-5	.	TGTGCCAGTCTGACAGCCCTAGGTAGCAATCAGCCCCAGCATTTT	CASLTALGSNQPQHF